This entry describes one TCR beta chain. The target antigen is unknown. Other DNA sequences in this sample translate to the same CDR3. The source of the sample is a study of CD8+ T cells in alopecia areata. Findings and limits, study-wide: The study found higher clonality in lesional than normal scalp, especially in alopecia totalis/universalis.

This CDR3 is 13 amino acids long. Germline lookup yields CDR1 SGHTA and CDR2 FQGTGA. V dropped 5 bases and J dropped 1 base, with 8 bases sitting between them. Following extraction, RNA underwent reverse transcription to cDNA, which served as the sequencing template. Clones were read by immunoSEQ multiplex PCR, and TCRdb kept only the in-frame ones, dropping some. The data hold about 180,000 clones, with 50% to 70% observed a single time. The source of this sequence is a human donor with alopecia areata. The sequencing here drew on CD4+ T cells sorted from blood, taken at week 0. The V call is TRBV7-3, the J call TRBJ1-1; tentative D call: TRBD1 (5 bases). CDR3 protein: CASSHGGNTEAFF. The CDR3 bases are TGTGCCAGCAGCCATGGGGGGAACACTGAAGCTTTCTTT.